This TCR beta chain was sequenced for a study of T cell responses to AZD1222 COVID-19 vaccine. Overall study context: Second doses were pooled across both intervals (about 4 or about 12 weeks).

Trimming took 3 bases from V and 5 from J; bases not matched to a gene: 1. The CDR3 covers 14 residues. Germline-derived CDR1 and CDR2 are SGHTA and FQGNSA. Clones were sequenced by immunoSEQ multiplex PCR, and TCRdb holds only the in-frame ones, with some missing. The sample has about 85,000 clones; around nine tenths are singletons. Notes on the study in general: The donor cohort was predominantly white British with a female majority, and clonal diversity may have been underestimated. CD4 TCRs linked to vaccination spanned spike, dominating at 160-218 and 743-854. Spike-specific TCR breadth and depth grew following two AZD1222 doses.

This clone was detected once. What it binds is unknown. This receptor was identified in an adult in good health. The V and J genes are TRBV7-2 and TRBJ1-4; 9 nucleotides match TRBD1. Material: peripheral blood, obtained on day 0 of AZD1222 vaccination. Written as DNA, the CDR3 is TGTGCCAGCAGCTTGGACAGGGGAAATGAAAAACTGTTTTTT. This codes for CASSLDRGNEKLFF.